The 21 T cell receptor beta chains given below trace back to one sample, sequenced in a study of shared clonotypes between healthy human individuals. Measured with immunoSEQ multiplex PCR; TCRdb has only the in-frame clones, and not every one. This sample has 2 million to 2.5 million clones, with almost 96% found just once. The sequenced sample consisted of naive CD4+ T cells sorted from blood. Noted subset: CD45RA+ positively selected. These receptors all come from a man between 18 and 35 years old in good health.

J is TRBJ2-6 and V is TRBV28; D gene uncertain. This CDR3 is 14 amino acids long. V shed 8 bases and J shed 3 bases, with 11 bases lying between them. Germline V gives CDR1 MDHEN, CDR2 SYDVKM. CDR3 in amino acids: CASRTGLGANVLTF. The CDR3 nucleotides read TGTGCCAGCCGAACTGGGCTTGGGGCCAACGTCCTGACTTTC.

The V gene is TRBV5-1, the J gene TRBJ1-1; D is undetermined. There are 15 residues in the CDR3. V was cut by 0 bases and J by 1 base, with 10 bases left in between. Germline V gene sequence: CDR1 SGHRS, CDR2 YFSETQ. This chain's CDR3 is CASSLGGRPNTEAFF. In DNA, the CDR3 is TGCGCCAGCAGCTTGGGCGGCCGCCCGAACACTGAAGCTTTCTTT.

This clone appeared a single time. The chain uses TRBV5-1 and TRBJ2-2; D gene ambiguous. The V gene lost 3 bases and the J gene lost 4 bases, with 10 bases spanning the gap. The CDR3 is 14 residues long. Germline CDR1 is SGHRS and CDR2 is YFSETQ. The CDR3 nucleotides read TGCGCCAGCAGCTCGGATATGGCCACCGGGGAGCTGTTTTTT. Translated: CASSSDMATGELFF.

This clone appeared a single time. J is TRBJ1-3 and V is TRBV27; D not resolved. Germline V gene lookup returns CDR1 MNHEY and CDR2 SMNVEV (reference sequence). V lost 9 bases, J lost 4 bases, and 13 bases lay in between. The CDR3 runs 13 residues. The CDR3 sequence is CARRELPGNTIYF. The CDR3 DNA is TGTGCCAGGCGGGAACTTCCCGGAAACACCATATATTTT.

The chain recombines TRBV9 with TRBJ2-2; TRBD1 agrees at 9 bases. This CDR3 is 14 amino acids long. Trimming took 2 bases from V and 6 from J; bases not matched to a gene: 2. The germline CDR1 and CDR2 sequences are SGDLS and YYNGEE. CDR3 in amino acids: CASSVRQGAGELFF. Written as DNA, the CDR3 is TGTGCCAGCAGCGTCCGACAGGGGGCCGGGGAGCTGTTTTTT.

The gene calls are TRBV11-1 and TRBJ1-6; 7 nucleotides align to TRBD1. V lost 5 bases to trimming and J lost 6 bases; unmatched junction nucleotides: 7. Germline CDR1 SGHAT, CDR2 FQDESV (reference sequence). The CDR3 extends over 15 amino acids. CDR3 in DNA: TGTGCCAGCAGCAAACCGACAGGGTTTAATTCACCCCTCCACTTT. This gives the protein CASSKPTGFNSPLHF.

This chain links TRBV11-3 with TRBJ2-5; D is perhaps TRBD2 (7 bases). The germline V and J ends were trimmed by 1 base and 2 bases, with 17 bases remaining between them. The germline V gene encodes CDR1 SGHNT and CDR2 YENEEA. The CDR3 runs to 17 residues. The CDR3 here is CASSLGTALAEQETQYF. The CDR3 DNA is TGTGCCAGCAGCTTAGGGACAGCCCTAGCGGAACAAGAGACCCAGTACTTC.

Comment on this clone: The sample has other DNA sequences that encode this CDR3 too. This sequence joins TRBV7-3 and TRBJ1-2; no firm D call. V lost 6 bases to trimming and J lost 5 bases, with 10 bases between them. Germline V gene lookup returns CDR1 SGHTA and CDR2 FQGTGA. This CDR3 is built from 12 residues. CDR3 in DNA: TGTGCCAGCAGTTTCGACGGATATGGCTACACCTTC. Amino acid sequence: CASSFDGYGYTF.

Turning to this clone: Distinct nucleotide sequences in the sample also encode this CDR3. The DNA for the CDR3 is TGTGCCAGCGGAAACACCGGGGAGCTGTTTTTT. Translation gives CASGNTGELFF. J is TRBJ2-2 and V is TRBV6-4, with D hard to call. The V gene's germline CDR1 is MRHNA and CDR2 SNTAGT. Trimming stripped 8 bases from V and 2 bases from J, with 3 bases between. The CDR3 loop spans 11 amino acids.

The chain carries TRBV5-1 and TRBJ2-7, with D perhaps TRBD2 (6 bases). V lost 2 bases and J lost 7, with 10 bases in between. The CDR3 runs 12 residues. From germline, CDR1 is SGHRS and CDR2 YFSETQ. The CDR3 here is CASSFGGTEQYF. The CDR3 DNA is TGCGCCAGCAGCTTCGGAGGGACTGAGCAGTACTTC.

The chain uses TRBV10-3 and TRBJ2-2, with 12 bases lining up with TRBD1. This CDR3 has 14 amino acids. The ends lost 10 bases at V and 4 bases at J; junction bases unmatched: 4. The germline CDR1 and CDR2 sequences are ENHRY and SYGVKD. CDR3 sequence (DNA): TGTGCCACCCGGGACAGGGGGCCCACCGGGGAGCTGTTTTTT. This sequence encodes CATRDRGPTGELFF.

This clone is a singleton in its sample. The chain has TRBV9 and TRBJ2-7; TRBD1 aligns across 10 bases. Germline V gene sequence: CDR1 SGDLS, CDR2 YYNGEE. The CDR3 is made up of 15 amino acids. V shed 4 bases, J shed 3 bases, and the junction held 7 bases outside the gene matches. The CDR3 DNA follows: TGTGCCAGCAGCCTCGGGACAGGGGAAAACTACGAGCAGTACTTC. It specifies CASSLGTGENYEQYF.

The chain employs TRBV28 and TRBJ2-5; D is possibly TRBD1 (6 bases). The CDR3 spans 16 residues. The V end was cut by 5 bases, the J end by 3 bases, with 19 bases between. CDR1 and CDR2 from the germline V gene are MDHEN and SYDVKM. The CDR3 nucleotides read TGTGCCAGCAGTCCCCCGGGACAAGGAGCAAAAGAGACCCAGTACTTC. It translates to CASSPPGQGAKETQYF.

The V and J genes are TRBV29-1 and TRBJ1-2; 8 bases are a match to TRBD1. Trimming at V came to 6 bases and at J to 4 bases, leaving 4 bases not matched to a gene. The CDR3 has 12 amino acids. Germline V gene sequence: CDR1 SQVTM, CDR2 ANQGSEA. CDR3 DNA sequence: TGCAGCGTGCACAGGGGGGTCTATGGCTACACCTTC. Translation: CSVHRGVYGYTF.

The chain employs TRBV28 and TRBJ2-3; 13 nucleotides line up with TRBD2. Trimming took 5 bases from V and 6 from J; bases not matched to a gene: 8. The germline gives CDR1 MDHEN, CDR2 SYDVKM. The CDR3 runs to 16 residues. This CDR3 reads CASSPGTSGMTDTQYF. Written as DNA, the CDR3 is TGTGCCAGCAGTCCCGGGACTAGCGGGATGACGGATACGCAGTATTTT.

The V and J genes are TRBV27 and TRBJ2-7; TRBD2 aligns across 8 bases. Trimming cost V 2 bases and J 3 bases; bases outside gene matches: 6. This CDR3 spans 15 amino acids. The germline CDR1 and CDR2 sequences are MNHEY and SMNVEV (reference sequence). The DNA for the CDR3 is TGTGCCAGCAGTTTACGGGGGGGCGTGGGCTACGAGCAGTACTTC. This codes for CASSLRGGVGYEQYF.

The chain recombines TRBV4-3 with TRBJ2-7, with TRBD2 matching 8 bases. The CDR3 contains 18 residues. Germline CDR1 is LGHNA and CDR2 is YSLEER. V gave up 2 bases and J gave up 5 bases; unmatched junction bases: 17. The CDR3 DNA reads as TGCGCCAGCAGCCAAACGGGGGGGAATTTAGGCCCTCCCCACGAGCAGTACTTC. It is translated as CASSQTGGNLGPPHEQYF.

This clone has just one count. The CDR3 DNA reads TGTGCCAGCGGGGACAGCCCTAACTATGGCTACACCTTC. Its protein is CASGDSPNYGYTF. The chain has TRBV10-3 and TRBJ1-2; 7 bases are shared with TRBD1. Germline V CDR1 and CDR2: ENHRY, SYGVKD. The CDR3 covers 13 residues. J gave up 0 bases and V 10 bases, and 5 bases lay outside the gene matches.

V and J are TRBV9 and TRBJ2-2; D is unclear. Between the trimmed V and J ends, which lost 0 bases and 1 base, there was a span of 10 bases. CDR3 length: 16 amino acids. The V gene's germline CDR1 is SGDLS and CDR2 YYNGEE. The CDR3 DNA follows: TGTGCCAGCAGCGTAGTCCCCTCCCAGAACACCGGGGAGCTGTTTTTT. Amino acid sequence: CASSVVPSQNTGELFF.

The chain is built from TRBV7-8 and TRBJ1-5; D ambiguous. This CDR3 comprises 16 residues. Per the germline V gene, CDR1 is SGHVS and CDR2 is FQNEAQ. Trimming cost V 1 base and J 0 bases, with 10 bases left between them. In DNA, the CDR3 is TGTGCCAGCAGCTTAGGGTCAGCGTATAGCAATCAGCCCCAGCATTTT. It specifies CASSLGSAYSNQPQHF.

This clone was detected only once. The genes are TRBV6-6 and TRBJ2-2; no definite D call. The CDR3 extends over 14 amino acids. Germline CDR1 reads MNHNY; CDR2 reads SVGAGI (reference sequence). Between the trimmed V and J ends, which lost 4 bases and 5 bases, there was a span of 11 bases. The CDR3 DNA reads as TGTGCCAGCAGTTTGATGGTGCAGACCGGGGAGCTGTTTTTT. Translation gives CASSLMVQTGELFF.